This T cell receptor (beta chain) was sequenced during a study of response to subunit inactivated influenza vaccine. TCRdb used MiXCR to reprocess the RT-PCR reads, holding one entry per CDR3 protein. The sample has 250,000 to 350,000 distinct CDR3 sequences, roughly 22% seen once. This clonotype occurred a few times. The junction had 4 bases not matched to a gene; V was cut back by 0 bases and J by 2 bases. The CDR3 runs to 15 residues. Germline V gene sequence: CDR1 DFQATT, CDR2 SNEGSKA (reference sequence). The receptor was derived from a man aged 50 to 75 who received an inactivated influenza vaccine. The chain joins TRBV20-1 to TRBJ1-5; 7 bases are shared with TRBD1. The sequencing used PBMCs from blood, collected approximately 20 months after vaccination. The CDR3 is CSARDTGEGNQPQHF. The CDR3 nucleotides read TGCAGTGCTAGAGATACAGGGGAAGGCAATCAGCCCCAGCATTTT.